This T cell receptor (beta chain) was obtained from a study of T cell repertoires in cytomegalovirus infection. Across the study: Indications of both CMV infection and matching HLA type were provided by public TCR beta signatures.

TCRdb redid the calling of the reads with MiXCR, one entry per CDR3 protein. The table shows 500,000 to 600,000 distinct CDR3 sequences, with more than 15% occurring only once. Looked up from germline, CDR1 is SGHAT and CDR2 is FQNNGV. This CDR3 comprises 13 residues. V was clipped by 0 bases and J by 3 bases, with 6 bases between them. The chain couples TRBV11-2 to TRBJ2-7; D is undetermined. The TCR sequence derives from a human donor in good health (CMV status not recorded). Some clones in this sample may be carry-over from other donors' samples. Sequenced: CD8+ T cells from PBMCs. CDR3 sequence reads: CASSLETYYEQYF. The CDR3, as DNA: TGTGCCAGCAGCTTAGAGACCTACTACGAGCAGTACTTC.